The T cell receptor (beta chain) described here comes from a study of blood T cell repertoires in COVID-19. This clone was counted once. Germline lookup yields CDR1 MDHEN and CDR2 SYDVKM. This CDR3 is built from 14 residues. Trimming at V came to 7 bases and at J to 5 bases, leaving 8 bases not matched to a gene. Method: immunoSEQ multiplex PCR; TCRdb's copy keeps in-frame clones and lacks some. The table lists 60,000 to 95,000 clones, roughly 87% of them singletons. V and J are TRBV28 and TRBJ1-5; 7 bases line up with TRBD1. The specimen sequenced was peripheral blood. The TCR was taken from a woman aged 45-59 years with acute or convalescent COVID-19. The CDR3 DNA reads TGTGCCAGCAACGAAAACAGGGGCCATCAGCCCCAGCATTTT. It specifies CASNENRGHQPQHF.